This T cell receptor beta chain emerged from a study of cytomegalovirus exposure and HLA in healthy donors. The CDR3 runs 18 residues. Trimming at V came to 1 base and at J to 4 bases, leaving 12 bases not matched to a gene. Germline assignment: CDR1 LNHDA and CDR2 SQIVND (reference sequence). The PCR was carried out with 60 Vbeta primers and 13 Jbeta primers. Assay used: immunoSEQ multiplex PCR; TCRdb lists only in-frame clones, some missing. The sample includes about 140,000 clones, 75% to 90% seen only once; the top ten take 1.2%. This sequence joins TRBV19 and TRBJ2-3; 9 bases align to TRBD1. The sequenced sample consisted of PBMCs. The sequence derives from a female donor in good health and CMV-seronegative. The CDR3: CASSIVVSGQGLPDTQYF. The CDR3, as DNA: TGTGCCAGTAGTATAGTGGTATCGGGACAGGGACTCCCAGATACGCAGTATTTT.